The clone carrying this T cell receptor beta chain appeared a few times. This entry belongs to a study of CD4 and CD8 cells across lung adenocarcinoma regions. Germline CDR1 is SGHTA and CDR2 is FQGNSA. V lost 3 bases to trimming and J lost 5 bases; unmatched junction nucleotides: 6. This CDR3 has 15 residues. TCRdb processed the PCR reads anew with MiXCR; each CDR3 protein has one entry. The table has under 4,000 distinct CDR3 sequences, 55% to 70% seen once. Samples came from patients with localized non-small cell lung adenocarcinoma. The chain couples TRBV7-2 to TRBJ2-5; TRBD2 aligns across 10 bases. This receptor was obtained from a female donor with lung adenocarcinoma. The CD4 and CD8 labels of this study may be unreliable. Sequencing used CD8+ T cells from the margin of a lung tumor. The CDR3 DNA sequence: TGTGCCAGCAGCTTTGGCAGCGGGAGGGCGGAGACCCAGTACTTC. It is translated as CASSFGSGRAETQYF.